These 31 T cell receptor beta chains were all obtained from the same sample, sequenced in a study of metastatic and nonmetastatic thyroid tumors. MiXCR re-clonotyped the PCR reads for TCRdb. The sample lists about 35,000 clones; approximately 20% were seen once. The entire patient cohort was treatment-naive prior to thyroid surgery. Sequenced input: blood. The receptor set was obtained from a female donor with papillary thyroid cancer or a benign thyroid nodule (not recorded which). Some clones in this sample may be carry-over from other donors' samples.

At least ten counts were recorded for this clone. The genes are TRBV5-1 and TRBJ1-4; 7 positions match TRBD1. The junction had 5 bases not matched to a gene; V was cut back by 3 bases and J by 0 bases. CDR3 length: 16 amino acids. CDR1 and CDR2 (germline): SGHRS, YFSETQ. The CDR3 protein is CASSYTGAATNEKLFF. In nucleotides, the CDR3 is TGCGCCAGCAGCTATACAGGGGCTGCAACTAATGAAAAACTGTTTTTT.

This clone appeared many times. The chain couples TRBV7-2 to TRBJ2-1, with D uncertain. Germline V lookup: CDR1 SGHTA, CDR2 FQGNSA. The CDR3 loop spans 15 amino acids. V was pared by 1 base and J by 2 bases, with 9 bases between. CDR3 residues: CASSLEVRPYNEQFF. The CDR3 DNA sequence: TGTGCCAGCAGCTTAGAGGTCAGGCCCTACAATGAGCAGTTCTTC.

This clone showed up just a few times. The chain joins TRBV18 to TRBJ1-2; the D gene is possibly TRBD1 (6 bases). CDR1 and CDR2 (germline): KGHSH, LQKENI. The CDR3 is 15 amino acids. Trimming stripped 6 bases from V and 0 bases from J, with 14 bases between. The CDR3 sequence: CASSSDRSANYGYTF. The CDR3 nucleotides are TGTGCCAGCTCGTCCGACAGGAGTGCTAACTATGGCTACACCTTC.

The chain links TRBV20-1 to TRBJ1-1, with no clear D. Trimming left V 5 bases short and J 0 bases short, with 7 bases between. The CDR3 runs to 12 residues. Germline V gene lookup returns CDR1 DFQATT and CDR2 SNEGSKA (reference sequence). The CDR3 here is CSASRVNTEAFF. CDR3 nucleotides: TGCAGTGCTTCCAGAGTGAACACTGAAGCTTTCTTT.

V is TRBV6-1 and J is TRBJ2-1; TRBD2 agrees at 11 bases. Germline V gene sequence: CDR1 MNHNS, CDR2 SASEGT. The CDR3 runs 17 residues. V shed 6 bases, J shed 0 bases, and the junction held 7 bases outside the gene matches. The CDR3 coding sequence is TGTGCCAGCAGGATTAGCGGGGGGGCTAGCTCCTACAATGAGCAGTTCTTC. It translates to CASRISGGASSYNEQFF.

The V gene is TRBV10-3, the J gene TRBJ1-1; D may be TRBD1 (6 bases). Looked up from germline, CDR1 is ENHRY and CDR2 is SYGVKD. This CDR3 contains 14 residues. The V gene lost 6 bases and the J gene lost 3 bases, with 14 bases spanning the gap. The CDR3 here is CAIRARGEDTEAFF. The CDR3, as DNA: TGTGCCATCAGAGCAAGGGGGGAGGACACTGAAGCTTTCTTT.

This clone was seen many times. The same CDR3 also results from other DNA sequences found in this sample. The V call is TRBV2, the J call TRBJ2-3, with D hard to call. Germline values: CDR1 SNHLY, CDR2 FYNNEI. The CDR3 has 13 amino acids. Trimming stripped 0 bases from V and 14 bases from J, with 15 bases between. The CDR3 bases are TGTGCCAGCAGTGAAGCGGCAGGCCTCCTGGGGTATTTT. Its translation is CASSEAAGLLGYF. The full variable domain, completed using reference TRBV2 and TRBJ2-3, is EPEVTQTPSHQVTQMGQEVILRCVPISNHLYFYWYRQILGQKVEFLVSFYNNEISEKSEIFDDQFSVERPDGSNFTLKIRSTKLEDSAMYFCASSEAAGLLGYFGPGTRLTVL.

The chain recombines TRBV5-4 with TRBJ2-5, with D tentatively TRBD1 (5 bases). CDR3 length: 15 residues. Germline V CDR1 and CDR2: SGHNT, YYREEE (reference sequence). V was trimmed by 0 bases and J by 0 bases, leaving 9 bases between them. The CDR3 DNA reads as TGTGCCAGCAGCTTGGACACAGGACACCAAGAGACCCAGTACTTC. This encodes CASSLDTGHQETQYF.

This clone was seen a few times. The chain couples TRBV6-2 or TRBV6-3 to TRBJ1-2, with D possibly being TRBD1 (6 bases). The V gene lost 4 bases and the J gene lost 4 bases, with 10 bases spanning the gap. There are 13 residues in the CDR3. CDR1 and CDR2 (germline): MNHEY, SVGEGT. The CDR3 spells CASSWDIGYGYTF. DNA for the CDR3: TGTGCCAGCAGTTGGGACATAGGCTATGGCTACACCTTC.

Comments on this clone: One end of the junction is discordant with germline, which a read error may explain. V is TRBV11-1 and J is TRBJ2-2; TRBD1 might be the D (6 bases). Germline assignment: CDR1 SGHAT and CDR2 FQDESV (reference sequence). CDR3 length: 17 amino acids. The CDR3, as DNA: TGTGCCAGCAGCCTGCGAGGCACAGGGTCGGACACCTGGGAGCTGTTTTTT. Translating gives CASSLRGTGSDTWELFF.

This clone was recorded at least ten times. V and J are TRBV6-1 and TRBJ2-5; 13 bases map to TRBD2. V trimming: 7 bases; J trimming: 5 bases; junction bases outside the gene matches: 4. Germline loops: CDR1 MNHNS, CDR2 SASEGT. This CDR3 spans 14 amino acids. As DNA, the CDR3 is TGTGCCAGCAACCAACTAGCGGGAGGGGAGACCCAGTACTTC. It yields the protein CASNQLAGGETQYF.

The chain employs TRBV30 and TRBJ2-2; D remains unclear. The CDR3 loop spans 12 amino acids. Germline-derived CDR1 and CDR2 are GTSNPN and SVGIG (reference sequence). Trimming removed 4 bases at V and 2 bases at J, with 5 bases between. The DNA for the CDR3 is TGTGCCTGGAATTTTAACACCGGGGAGCTGTTTTTT. Translation: CAWNFNTGELFF. The variable domain in full, completed from reference TRBV30 and TRBJ2-2, reads SQTIHQWPATLVQPVGSPLSLECTVEGTSNPNLYWYRQAAGRGLQLLFYSVGIGQISSEVPQNLSASRPQDRQFILSSKKLLLSDSGFYLCAWNFNTGELFFGEGSRLTVL.

This clone was seen repeatedly, ten times or more. The sample has other DNA sequences that encode this CDR3 too. The J gene is TRBJ2-2, the V gene TRBV5-1; the D gene is possibly TRBD2 (6 bases). CDR1 is SGHRS, CDR2 YFSETQ, per germline. The ends were cut back, 6 bases at V and 3 bases at J, with 12 bases in the middle. There are 14 residues in the CDR3. CDR3 residues: CASNRDSHTGELFF. The CDR3 DNA is TGCGCCAGCAACCGGGACTCCCACACCGGGGAGCTGTTTTTT. The whole variable domain, filled in from reference TRBV5-1 and TRBJ2-2, reads KAGVTQTPRYLIKTRGQQVTLSCSPISGHRSVSWYQQTPGQGLQFLFEYFSETQRNKGNFPGRFSGRQFSNSRSEMNVSTLELGDSALYLCASNRDSHTGELFFGEGSRLTVL.

This rearrangement joins TRBV20-1 to TRBJ2-1; no definite D call. The CDR3 has 14 residues. Between the trimmed V and J ends, which lost 1 base and 4 bases, there was a span of 11 bases. Germline V gene data show CDR1 as DFQATT and CDR2 as SNEGSKA (reference sequence). The CDR3 here is CSARGPVNYNEQFF. Here the CDR3 DNA reads TGCAGTGCTAGAGGGCCCGTGAATTACAATGAGCAGTTCTTC.

This clone came up a few times. This sequence joins TRBV27 and TRBJ2-7; D is possibly TRBD1 (5 bases). The CDR3 loop spans 14 amino acids. Looked up from germline, CDR1 is MNHEY and CDR2 is SMNVEV (reference sequence). V dropped 5 bases and J dropped 0 bases, with 11 bases sitting between them. The CDR3 spells CASSPVTASYEQYF. CDR3 in DNA: TGTGCCAGCAGTCCTGTGACAGCCTCCTACGAGCAGTACTTC.

Note on this clone: This may stem from a read error, because a much larger clone lies one nucleotide away. The V call is TRBV9, the J call TRBJ2-2, with 11 bases aligning to TRBD2. Germline CDR1 is SGDLS and CDR2 is YYNGEE. The trim removed 4 bases at V and 7 bases at J, leaving 15 bases unmatched. The CDR3 sequence is 18 residues long. CDR3 DNA: TGTGCCAGCAGCTTAGCTCATGTGCTAGCGGGAGGTATCGGGGAGCTGTTTTTT. Protein product: CASSLAHVLAGGIGELFF.

This clone was observed at least ten times. This rearrangement joins TRBV28 to TRBJ2-1, with D perhaps TRBD2 (7 bases). This CDR3 region has 15 residues. The V gene lost 7 bases and the J gene lost 0 bases, with 13 bases spanning the gap. Germline V gene lookup returns CDR1 MDHEN and CDR2 SYDVKM. CDR3 loop: CASTPGGASYNEQFF. CDR3 sequence (DNA): TGTGCCAGCACTCCTGGGGGGGCCTCCTACAATGAGCAGTTCTTC.

The chain carries TRBV20-1 and TRBJ2-1; 7 bases are shared with TRBD2. V shed 3 bases and J 7 bases; nucleotides not matched to a gene: 12. Germline V gene data show CDR1 as DFQATT and CDR2 as SNEGSKA (reference sequence). The CDR3 length is 15 residues. CDR3: CSASGVVGGENEQFF. The CDR3, as DNA: TGCAGTGCTAGTGGTGTCGTGGGGGGGGAAAATGAGCAGTTCTTC.

In this sample, this clone turned up many times. V usage is TRBV7-3 and J usage is TRBJ2-3; 10 bases agree with TRBD2. Trimming took 6 bases from V and 6 from J; bases not matched to a gene: 12. The CDR3 runs 16 residues. Germline V CDR1 and CDR2: SGHTA, FQGTGA. The CDR3 region is CASSKNGAGGRDTQYF. The CDR3 bases are TGTGCCAGCAGTAAAAACGGAGCGGGAGGGCGGGATACGCAGTATTTT.

This clone appeared many times. The V call is TRBV30, the J call TRBJ2-7; 7 bases are a match to TRBD2. This CDR3 has 14 residues. Trimming took 3 bases from V and 0 from J; bases not matched to a gene: 5. Per germline, CDR1 GTSNPN and CDR2 SVGIG (reference sequence). The CDR3 region is CAWSAKRGSYEQYF. The CDR3 nucleotides are TGTGCCTGGAGCGCGAAGCGGGGCTCCTACGAGCAGTACTTC.

This clone came up many times. The CDR3 loop reads CAWSASPADNEQFF. The CDR3 DNA sequence: TGTGCCTGGAGTGCGTCGCCTGCAGACAATGAGCAGTTCTTC. The chain uses TRBV30 and TRBJ2-1; D is ambiguous. Trimming took 1 base from V and 5 from J, leaving 12 bases between them. The germline gives CDR1 GTSNPN, CDR2 SVGIG (reference sequence). CDR3 length: 14 amino acids.

Of note for this clone: A much larger clone is a single base away; this may be a read error. Other DNA variants within this sample encode the same CDR3. V usage is TRBV29-1 and J usage is TRBJ2-1; possibly TRBD1 or TRBD2 for D (5 bases each). The germline CDR1 and CDR2 sequences are SQVTM and ANQGSEA. The CDR3 runs 14 residues. Trimming cost V 3 bases and J 6 bases, with 15 bases left between them. As DNA, the CDR3 is TGCAGCGTTGATCCTCCGGGACCGGCCAATGAGCAGTTCTTC. Its protein product is CSVDPPGPANEQFF.

The chain links TRBV5-1 to TRBJ1-6; D remains ambiguous. The CDR3 consists of 18 residues. V dropped 0 bases and J dropped 5 bases, with 18 bases sitting between them. The germline V gene encodes CDR1 SGHRS and CDR2 YFSETQ. Here the CDR3 DNA reads TGCGCCAGCAGCTTGGCAGGAGGGATCGAACAAGATAATTCACCCCTCCACTTT. Its translation: CASSLAGGIEQDNSPLHF.

This rearrangement joins TRBV20-1 to TRBJ1-1; D is perhaps TRBD1 (6 bases). V was trimmed by 1 base and J by 3 bases, leaving 9 bases between them. This CDR3 has 13 amino acids. The germline CDR1 and CDR2 sequences are DFQATT and SNEGSKA (reference sequence). As DNA, the CDR3 is TGCAGTGCTAGAGGTAGGGGGGACACTGAAGCTTTCTTT. The encoded protein is CSARGRGDTEAFF.

This clone was observed at least ten times. V and J are TRBV2 and TRBJ1-2; D might be TRBD1 (5 bases). Trimming pared 8 bases from V and 1 base from J, leaving 20 bases between. The CDR3 is 16 amino acids. Germline V gene sequence: CDR1 SNHLY, CDR2 FYNNEI. CDR3 in DNA: TGTGCCAGCGAAGGGTACGGACACCCTTATAACTATGGCTACACCTTC. Residues: CASEGYGHPYNYGYTF.

Note on this clone: A single base separates this from a much larger clone, so it may be a read error. The chain couples TRBV9 to TRBJ2-5; 15 bases are a match to TRBD2. Germline V gives CDR1 SGDLS, CDR2 YYNGEE. V shed 4 bases and J 4 bases; nucleotides not matched to a gene: 5. This CDR3 contains 16 residues. The chain's CDR3 is CASSLGLAGGPETQYF. DNA for the CDR3: TGTGCCAGCAGCCTAGGACTAGCGGGAGGGCCAGAGACCCAGTACTTC.

There are many counts of this clone. The genes are TRBV11-2 and TRBJ1-5; D is unresolved. The V gene's germline CDR1 is SGHAT and CDR2 FQNNGV. The CDR3 extends over 13 amino acids. V was trimmed by 1 base and J by 6 bases, leaving 7 bases between them. The CDR3 loop reads CASSLGTGQPQHF. The CDR3 DNA is TGTGCCAGCAGCTTAGGGACTGGTCAGCCCCAGCATTTT.

Many counts were recorded for this clone. This rearrangement joins TRBV29-1 to TRBJ1-1; 7 bases align to TRBD1. Trimming cost V 6 bases and J 8 bases; bases outside gene matches: 3. Germline V gene sequence: CDR1 SQVTM, CDR2 ANQGSEA. This CDR3 has 10 amino acids. CDR3 protein: CSVLTGEAFF. DNA of the CDR3: TGCAGCGTCCTGACAGGGGAAGCTTTCTTT.

About this clone itself: Compared with germline, one end of the junction differs, possibly owing to a read error. This sequence joins TRBV20-1 and TRBJ2-1; D might be TRBD1 (5 bases). Germline V gene lookup returns CDR1 DFQATT and CDR2 SNEGSKA (reference sequence). The CDR3 covers 15 residues. CDR3 coding DNA: TGCAGTGCTAGAGATTGTGGGGCCAACTACAATGAGCAGTTTTTC. Protein sequence: CSARDCGANYNEQFF.

This clone has more than one count but fewer than ten. The chain uses TRBV6-5 and TRBJ1-4, with TRBD1 matching 8 bases. Germline CDR1 MNHEY, CDR2 SVGAGI. CDR3 length: 14 residues. Losses at the gene ends were 4 bases for V and 8 bases for J; bases not matched to a gene: 6. The CDR3 protein is CASSSGTGLEKLFF. The DNA for the CDR3 is TGTGCCAGCAGTTCCGGGACAGGTCTCGAAAAACTGTTTTTT.

In its sample, this clone was seen a few times. A much larger clonotype is one base distant, so this may be a read error. The chain employs TRBV24-1 and TRBJ2-5; D possibly uses TRBD1 or TRBD2 (5 bases each). The CDR3 loop spans 13 amino acids. Germline loops: CDR1 KGHDR, CDR2 SFDVKD. The CDR3 DNA reads TGTGACACCCAAGAGGGGTTTGGGGAGACCCAGTACTTC. Translation: CDTQEGFGETQYF.